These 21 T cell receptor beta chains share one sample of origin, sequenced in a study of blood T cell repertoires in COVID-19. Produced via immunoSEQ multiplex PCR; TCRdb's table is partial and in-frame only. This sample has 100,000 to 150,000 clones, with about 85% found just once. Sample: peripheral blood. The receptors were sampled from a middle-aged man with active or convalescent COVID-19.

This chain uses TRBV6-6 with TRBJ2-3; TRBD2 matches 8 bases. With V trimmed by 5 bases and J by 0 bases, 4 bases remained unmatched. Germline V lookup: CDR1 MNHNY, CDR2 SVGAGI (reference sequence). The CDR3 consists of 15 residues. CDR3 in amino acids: CASSPGLVSTDTQYF. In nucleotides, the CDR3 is TGTGCCAGCAGTCCGGGACTAGTTAGCACAGATACGCAGTATTTT.

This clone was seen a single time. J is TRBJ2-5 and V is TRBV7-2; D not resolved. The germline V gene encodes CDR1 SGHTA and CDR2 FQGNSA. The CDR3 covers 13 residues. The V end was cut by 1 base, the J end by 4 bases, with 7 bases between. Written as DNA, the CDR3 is TGTGCCAGCAGCTTAGGATCGGGAGAGACCCAGTACTTC. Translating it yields CASSLGSGETQYF.

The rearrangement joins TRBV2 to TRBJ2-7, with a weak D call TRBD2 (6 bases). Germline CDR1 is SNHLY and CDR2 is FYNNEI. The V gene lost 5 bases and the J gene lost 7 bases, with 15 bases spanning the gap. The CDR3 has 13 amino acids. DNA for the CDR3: TGTGCCAGCAGTACGGAAGGAGGGAAGGAGCAGTACTTC. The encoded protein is CASSTEGGKEQYF.

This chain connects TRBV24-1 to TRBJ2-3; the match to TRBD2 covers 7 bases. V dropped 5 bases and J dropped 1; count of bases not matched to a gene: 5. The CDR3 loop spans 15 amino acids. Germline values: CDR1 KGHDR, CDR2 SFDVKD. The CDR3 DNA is TGTGCCACCAGTGTGGGAGGGGACCGCACAGATACGCAGTATTTT. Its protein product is CATSVGGDRTDTQYF.

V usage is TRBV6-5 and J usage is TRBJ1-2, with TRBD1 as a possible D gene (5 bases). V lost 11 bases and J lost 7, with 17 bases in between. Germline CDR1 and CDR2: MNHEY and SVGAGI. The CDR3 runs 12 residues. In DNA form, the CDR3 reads TGTGCCTCAACCCAGGCAGGGTTTGGCTACACCTTC. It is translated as CASTQAGFGYTF.

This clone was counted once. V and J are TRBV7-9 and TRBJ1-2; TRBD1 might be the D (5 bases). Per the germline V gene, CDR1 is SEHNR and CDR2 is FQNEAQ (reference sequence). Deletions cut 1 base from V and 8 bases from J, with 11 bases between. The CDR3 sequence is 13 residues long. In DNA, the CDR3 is TGTGCCAGCAGCTTAGTACAGGCCGACGGCTACACCTTC. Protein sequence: CASSLVQADGYTF.

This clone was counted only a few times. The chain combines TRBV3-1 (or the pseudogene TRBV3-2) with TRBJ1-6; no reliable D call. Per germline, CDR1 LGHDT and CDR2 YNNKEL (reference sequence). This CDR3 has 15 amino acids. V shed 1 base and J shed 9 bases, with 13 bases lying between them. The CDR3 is CASSQVDRGSSPLHF. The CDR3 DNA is TGTGCCAGCAGCCAAGTCGATCGTGGGAGTTCACCCCTCCACTTT.

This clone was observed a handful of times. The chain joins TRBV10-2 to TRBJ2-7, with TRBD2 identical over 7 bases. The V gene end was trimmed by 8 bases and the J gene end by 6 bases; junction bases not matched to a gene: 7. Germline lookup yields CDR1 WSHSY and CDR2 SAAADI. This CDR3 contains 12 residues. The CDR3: CASRRGEGEQYF. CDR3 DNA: TGCGCCAGCCGCCGCGGGGAGGGCGAGCAGTACTTC.

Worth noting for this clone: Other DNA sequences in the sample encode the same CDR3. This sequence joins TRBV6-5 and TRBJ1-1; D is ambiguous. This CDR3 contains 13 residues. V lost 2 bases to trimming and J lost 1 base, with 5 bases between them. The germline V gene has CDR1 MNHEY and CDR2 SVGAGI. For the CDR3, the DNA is TGTGCCAGCAGTTACGGGCAGAACACTGAAGCTTTCTTT. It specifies CASSYGQNTEAFF.

The CDR3 reads CASTPTSRGSFYQPQHF. In DNA, the CDR3 is TGTGCCAGCACCCCAACGAGTAGGGGGTCCTTCTATCAGCCCCAGCATTTT. The chain recombines TRBV6-2 or TRBV6-3 with TRBJ1-5, with D maybe TRBD1 (6 bases). CDR3 length equals 17 residues. The germline V and J ends were trimmed by 7 bases and 5 bases, with 24 bases remaining between them. Germline CDR1 reads MNHEY; CDR2 reads SVGEGT.

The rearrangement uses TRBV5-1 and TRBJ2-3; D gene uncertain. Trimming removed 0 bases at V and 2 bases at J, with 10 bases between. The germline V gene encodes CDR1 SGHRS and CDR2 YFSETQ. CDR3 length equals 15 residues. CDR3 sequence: CASSLDGSYTDTQYF. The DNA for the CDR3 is TGCGCCAGCAGCTTGGACGGGTCCTACACAGATACGCAGTATTTT.

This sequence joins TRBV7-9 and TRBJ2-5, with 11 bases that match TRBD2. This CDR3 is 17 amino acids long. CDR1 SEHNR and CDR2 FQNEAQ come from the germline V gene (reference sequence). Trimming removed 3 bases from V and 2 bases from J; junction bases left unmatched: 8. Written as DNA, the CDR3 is TGTGCCAGCAGCTTTAGCGGGGGGGGTCCTACTCAAGAGACCCAGTACTTC. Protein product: CASSFSGGGPTQETQYF.

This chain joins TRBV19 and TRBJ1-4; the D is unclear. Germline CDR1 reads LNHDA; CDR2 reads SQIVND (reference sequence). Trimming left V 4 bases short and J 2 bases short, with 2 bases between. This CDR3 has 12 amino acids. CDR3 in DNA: TGTGCCAGTAGTACGACTAATGAAAAACTGTTTTTT. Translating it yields CASSTTNEKLFF.

The CDR3 protein is CASSPSGVSTDTQYF. DNA of the CDR3: TGTGCCAGCAGCCCCAGCGGGGTTAGCACAGATACGCAGTATTTT. The chain couples TRBV7-3 to TRBJ2-3, with 7 bases fitting TRBD2. V gave up 5 bases and J gave up 0 bases; unmatched junction bases: 5. The CDR3 runs 15 residues. The germline V gene encodes CDR1 SGHTA and CDR2 FQGTGA.

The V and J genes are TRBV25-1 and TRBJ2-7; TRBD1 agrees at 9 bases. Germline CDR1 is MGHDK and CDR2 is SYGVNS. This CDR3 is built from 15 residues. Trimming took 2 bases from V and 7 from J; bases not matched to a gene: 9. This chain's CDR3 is CASSEIGTGKGEQYF. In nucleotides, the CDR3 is TGTGCCAGCAGTGAAATCGGGACAGGGAAGGGGGAGCAGTACTTC.

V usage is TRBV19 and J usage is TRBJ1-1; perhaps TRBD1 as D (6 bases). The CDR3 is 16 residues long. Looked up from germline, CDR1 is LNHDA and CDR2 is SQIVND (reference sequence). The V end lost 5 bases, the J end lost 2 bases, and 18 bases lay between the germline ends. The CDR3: CASSPVWGGTNTEAFF. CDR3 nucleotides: TGTGCCAGTAGTCCCGTCTGGGGGGGCACTAACACTGAAGCTTTCTTT. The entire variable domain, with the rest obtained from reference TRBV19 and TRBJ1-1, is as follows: DGGITQSPKYLFRKEGQNVTLSCEQNLNHDAMYWYRQDPGQGLRLIYYSQIVNDFQKGDIAEGYSVSREKKESFPLTVTSAQKNPTAFYLCASSPVWGGTNTEAFFGQGTRLTVV.

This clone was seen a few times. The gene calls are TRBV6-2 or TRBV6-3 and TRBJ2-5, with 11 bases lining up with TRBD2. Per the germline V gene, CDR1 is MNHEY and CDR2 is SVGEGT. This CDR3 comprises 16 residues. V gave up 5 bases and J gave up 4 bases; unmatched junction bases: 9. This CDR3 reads CASSRRLAGGSETQYF. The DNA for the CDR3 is TGTGCCAGCAGTAGACGCCTAGCGGGGGGATCAGAGACCCAGTACTTC.

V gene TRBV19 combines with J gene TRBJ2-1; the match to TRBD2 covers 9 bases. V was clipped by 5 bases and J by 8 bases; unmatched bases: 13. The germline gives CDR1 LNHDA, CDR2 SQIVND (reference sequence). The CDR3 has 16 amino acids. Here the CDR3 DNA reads TGTGCCAGTAGTTTTAATGGCGGGGGGGCGTCGGATGAGCAGTTCTTC. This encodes CASSFNGGGASDEQFF. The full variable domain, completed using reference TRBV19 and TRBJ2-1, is DGGITQSPKYLFRKEGQNVTLSCEQNLNHDAMYWYRQDPGQGLRLIYYSQIVNDFQKGDIAEGYSVSREKKESFPLTVTSAQKNPTAFYLCASSFNGGGASDEQFFGPGTRLTVL.

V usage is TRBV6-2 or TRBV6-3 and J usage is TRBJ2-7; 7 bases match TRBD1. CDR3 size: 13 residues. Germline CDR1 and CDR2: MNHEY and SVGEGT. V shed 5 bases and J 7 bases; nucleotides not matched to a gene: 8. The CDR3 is CASSRTGLGEQYF. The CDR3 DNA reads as TGTGCCAGCAGTCGGACAGGCTTGGGGGAGCAGTACTTC.

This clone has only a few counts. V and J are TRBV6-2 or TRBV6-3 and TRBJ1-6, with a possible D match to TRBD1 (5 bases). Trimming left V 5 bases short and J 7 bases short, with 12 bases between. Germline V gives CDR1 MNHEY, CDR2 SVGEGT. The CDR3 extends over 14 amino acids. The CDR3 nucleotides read TGTGCCAGCAGTAGAACGAGACAGAATTCACCCCTCCACTTT. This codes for CASSRTRQNSPLHF.

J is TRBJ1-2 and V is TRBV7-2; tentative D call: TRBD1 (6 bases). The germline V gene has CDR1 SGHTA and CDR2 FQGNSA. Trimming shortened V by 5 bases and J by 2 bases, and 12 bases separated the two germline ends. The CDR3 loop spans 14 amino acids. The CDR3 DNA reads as TGTGCCAGCAGCCCGGACAGAGCGAACTATGGCTACACCTTC. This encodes CASSPDRANYGYTF. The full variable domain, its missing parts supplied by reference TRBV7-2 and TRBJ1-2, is GAGVSQSPSNKVTEKGKDVELRCDPISGHTALYWYRQSLGQGLEFLIYFQGNSAPDKSGLPSDRFSAERTGGSVSTLTIQRTQQEDSAVYLCASSPDRANYGYTFGSGTRLTVV.